This T cell receptor (beta chain) was sequenced in a study of blood T cell repertoires in COVID-19. Some clones are missing from TCRdb's copy, which holds only in-frame ones; the method was immunoSEQ multiplex PCR. Among approximately 350,000 clones listed, roughly 80% were seen once. CDR1 and CDR2 from the germline V gene are KGHSH and LQKENI. The V end lost 3 bases, the J end lost 4 bases, and 16 bases lay between the germline ends. CDR3 size: 16 residues. This clone was counted at least ten times. The study drew participants aged roughly 18 to 95 years from 24 US areas. Assignments of participants to cohorts depended upon their own reported clinical history.

The TCR sequence derives from a woman between 50 and 59 years old who had recovered from COVID-19. The material sequenced was PBMCs or T cells enriched from blood (not recorded which). V gene TRBV18 combines with J gene TRBJ1-5; a weak D match, TRBD1 (6 bases). The CDR3 here is CASSPGGRGANQPQHF. Here the CDR3 DNA reads TGTGCCAGCTCACCCGGGGGGAGGGGGGCTAATCAGCCCCAGCATTTT.